Listed below are T cell receptor beta chains from one sample, sequenced in a study of T-cell reconstitution after alpha-beta-depleted transplantation in children. TCRdb processed the PCR reads anew with MiXCR; each CDR3 protein has one entry. The sample includes just under 350,000 distinct CDR3 sequences, about 16% of them seen just once. The sample was PBMCs, mostly from graft donor cells, taken 360 days after TCRalphabeta/CD19-depleted stem cell transplant. The receptors shown here come from a male patient aged 2 to 9 who had a stem cell transplant for acute lymphoblastic leukemia, so the T cells may come from the graft donor. CDR3s include the opening cysteine and the closing phenylalanine or tryptophan. Fields, in order: J gene, clone size, V gene, D gene, CDR3 protein, CDR3 DNA. The D gene is left open where the match is weak. A row's size may be missing; if present it is once, few, many or a size class.

TRBJ2-5 - TRBV7-2 - CASSLRRLGETQYF TGTGCCAGCAGCCTCCGACGGTTAGGGGAGACCCAGTACTTC
TRBJ2-7 few TRBV7-6 - CASRGKMERTYEQYF TGTGCCAGCAGGGGGAAAATGGAACGCACCTACGAGCAGTACTTC
TRBJ2-5 - TRBV7-7 TRBD2 CASSYGLAGAETQYF TGTGCTAGCAGCTACGGACTAGCGGGAGCAGAGACCCAGTACTTC
TRBJ2-1 many TRBV9 - CASSVVPYNEQFF TGTGCCAGCAGCGTAGTGCCTTACAATGAGCAGTTCTTC
TRBJ2-1 - TRBV4-3 - CASSLLSGLSYNEQFF TGCGCCAGCAGCCTCCTTTCTGGGCTCTCCTACAATGAGCAGTTCTTC
TRBJ1-3 - TRBV6-2/TRBV6-3 - CASSQSLTSGNTIYF TGTGCCAGCAGCCAATCGTTGACATCTGGAAACACCATATATTTT
TRBJ2-3 - TRBV12-3/TRBV12-4 - CASTPRRSDTQYF TGTGCCAGCACTCCTAGGAGGTCCGATACGCAGTATTTT
TRBJ2-5 - TRBV6-2/TRBV6-3 TRBD2 CASSWTSSGETQYF TGTGCCAGCAGTTGGACTAGCTCCGGGGAGACCCAGTACTTC
TRBJ2-7 - TRBV15 TRBD1 CATSRERTGYEQYF TGTGCCACCAGCAGAGAGCGGACAGGTTACGAGCAGTACTTC
TRBJ2-5 many TRBV5-1 - CASSWDTGTQYF TGCGCCAGCAGCTGGGATACGGGGACCCAGTACTTC
TRBJ2-1 few TRBV7-8 TRBD2 CASSLGGTSGRTFF TGTGCCAGCAGCTTAGGGGGGACTAGCGGGAGGACGTTCTTC
TRBJ1-5 - TRBV6-1 - CASRELWEPQHF TGTGCCAGCAGGGAATTATGGGAGCCCCAGCATTTT
TRBJ2-5 many TRBV5-1 - CASSLRGQETQYF TGTGCCAGCTCACTCAGGGGACAAGAGACCCAGTACTTC
TRBJ1-1 - TRBV7-2 TRBD1 CASSLLGQAGTEAFF TGTGCCAGCAGCTTACTGGGACAGGCGGGGACTGAAGCTTTCTTT
TRBJ1-6 few TRBV11-2 - CASSLVLRQRNSPLHF TGTGCCAGCAGCTTAGTCTTGAGACAGCGCAATTCACCCCTCCACTTT
TRBJ2-1 few TRBV9 - CASSVAGANEQLF TGTGCCAGCAGCGTAGCCGGGGCCAATGAGCAGCTCTTC
TRBJ2-3 - TRBV28 - CASSLVASSTDTQYF TGTGCCAGCAGTTTGGTGGCTTCCTCCACAGATACGCAGTATTTT
TRBJ2-3 few TRBV5-1 - CASSASPDTQYF TGCGCCAGCAGCGCGAGTCCCGATACGCAGTATTTT
TRBJ2-3 few TRBV11-3 TRBD2 CASSSTSLTDTQYF TGTGCCAGCAGCTCGACTAGCCTCACAGATACGCAGTATTTT
TRBJ2-7 - TRBV11-2 - CASSFGEKGYEQYF TGTGCCAGCAGCTTTGGAGAGAAAGGCTACGAGCAGTACTTC
TRBJ2-3 - TRBV6-2/TRBV6-3 TRBD2 CASSYSRREFTDTQYF TGTGCCAGCAGTTACTCGAGGCGGGAGTTTACAGATACGCAGTATTTT
TRBJ2-1 few TRBV7-8 - CASSSSYSNEQFF TGTGCCAGCAGCTCTAGCTATTCCAATGAGCAGTTCTTC
TRBJ1-6 few TRBV4-1 TRBD1 CASSQGDRVNSPLHF TGCGCCAGCAGCCAAGGGGACAGGGTTAACTCACCCCTCCACTTT
TRBJ2-7 - TRBV7-3 - CASSFCLEQYF TGTGCCAGCAGCTTTTGTCTCGAGCAGTACTTC
TRBJ1-1 - TRBV3-1 TRBD1 CASRGQGDRKAFF TGTGCCAGCAGGGGACAGGGGGATCGGAAAGCTTTCTTT
TRBJ2-3 many TRBV20-1 - CSAISRAISTDTQYF TGCAGTGCTATCTCTCGGGCGATAAGCACAGATACGCAGTATTTT
TRBJ2-1 many TRBV12-3/TRBV12-4 TRBD1 CASRTDRVNYNEQFF TGTGCCAGCAGAACTGACAGGGTGAACTACAATGAGCAGTTCTTC
TRBJ2-7 - TRBV29-1 - CSVEARDGVSYEQYF TGCAGCGTTGAAGCCCGAGATGGGGTCTCCTACGAGCAGTACTTC
TRBJ2-7 - TRBV19 TRBD2 CASRGPGLAGESSYEQYF TGTGCCAGTAGGGGACCGGGACTAGCGGGGGAGAGCTCCTACGAGCAGTACTTC
TRBJ2-5 many TRBV29-1 - CSVEGWVETQYF TGCAGCGTTGAGGGGTGGGTAGAGACCCAGTACTTC
TRBJ2-1 few TRBV12-3/TRBV12-4 TRBD2 CASSFGLAVYNEQFF TGTGCCAGCAGTTTCGGCCTAGCGGTTTACAATGAGCAGTTCTTC
TRBJ1-2 - TRBV12-3/TRBV12-4 - CASSSQGHGYTF TGTGCCAGCAGTTCCCAGGGGCATGGCTACACCTTC
TRBJ2-3 many TRBV12-3/TRBV12-4 TRBD1 CASSLTPGQGGEDTQYF TGTGCCAGCAGCCTTACCCCTGGACAGGGGGGGGAGGATACGCAGTATTTT
TRBJ2-7 - TRBV20-1 TRBD1 CSALTTGTDPYEQYF TGCAGTGCTTTAACAACCGGGACAGACCCCTACGAGCAGTACTTC
TRBJ2-2 - TRBV20-1 - CSARDHRGPGELFF TGCAGTGCTAGAGATCATCGGGGGCCCGGGGAGCTGTTTTTT
TRBJ2-1 - TRBV4-3 TRBD2 CASSQGDGRAPYEQFF TGCGCCAGCAGCCAAGGAGACGGGAGGGCCCCCTATGAGCAGTTCTTC
TRBJ2-1 few TRBV6-5 TRBD2 CASSYGSVPAGYNEQFF TGTGCCAGCAGTTACGGTTCGGTTCCAGCGGGATACAATGAGCAGTTCTTC
TRBJ2-5 few TRBV5-1 TRBD1 CASSLGTGSQETQYF TGCGCCAGCAGCTTGGGGACAGGAAGCCAAGAGACCCAGTACTTC
TRBJ2-7 once TRBV4-3 - CASSQEGGDYEQYF TGCGCCAGCAGCCAAGAAGGCGGGGACTACGAGCAGTACTTC
TRBJ2-1 few TRBV12-3/TRBV12-4 - CASSLLLGLSSYNEQFF TGTGCCAGCAGTTTGCTGTTGGGACTCAGCTCCTACAATGAGCAGTTCTTC
TRBJ2-1 - TRBV24-1 - CATSDFRFTEQFF TGTGCCACCAGTGATTTTCGGTTTACTGAGCAGTTCTTC
TRBJ2-2 many TRBV4-1 - CASSQEPGVNTGELFF TGCGCCAGCAGCCAAGAACCGGGAGTGAACACCGGGGAGCTGTTTTTT
TRBJ2-6 few TRBV5-1 TRBD2 CASSFPGTSVSGANVLTF TGCGCCAGCAGCTTCCCCGGGACTAGCGTATCTGGGGCCAACGTCCTGACTTTC
TRBJ1-1 few TRBV7-2 - CASSLDFSEAFF TGTGCCAGCAGCTTAGACTTCAGTGAAGCTTTCTTT
TRBJ2-3 many TRBV7-6 - CASSLAQGGGSTDTQYF TGTGCCAGCAGCTTAGCGCAGGGGGGAGGAAGCACAGATACGCAGTATTTT
TRBJ2-7 few TRBV5-1 - CASSFGQSTYF TGCGCCAGCAGCTTCGGACAGTCCACCTACTTC
TRBJ2-5 few TRBV3-1 TRBD1 CASSQGTGSQREYF TGTGCCAGCAGCCAAGGGACAGGGTCACAGAGGGAGTACTTC
TRBJ2-3 - TRBV12-3/TRBV12-4 - CASSLRRGGSYTQYF TGTGCCAGCAGCCTCCGACGCGGCGGATCATATACGCAGTATTTT
TRBJ2-7 few TRBV5-6 TRBD2 CASSFGRGIYEQYF TGTGCCAGCAGCTTTGGGAGGGGAATCTACGAGCAGTACTTC
TRBJ1-4 - TRBV27 - CASSLGWRGEKLFF TGTGCCAGCAGTTTAGGTTGGAGAGGGGAGAAACTGTTTTTT
TRBJ1-5 many TRBV15 - CATSRQGLANQPQHF TGTGCCACCAGCAGACAGGGATTGGCCAATCAGCCCCAGCATTTT
TRBJ2-1 - TRBV4-3 - CASSQDSDWRASSYNEQFF TGCGCCAGCAGCCAAGATTCGGACTGGCGGGCTAGCTCCTACAATGAGCAGTTCTTC